The 12 T cell receptor beta chains in this list originate from one sample, sequenced in a study of T cell repertoires in cytomegalovirus infection. MiXCR, applied by TCRdb to the reads, yields one record per CDR3 protein. The sample comprises roughly 280,000 distinct CDR3 sequences, approximately 9.1% of which are singletons, and roughly 16% rests with the top ten. What was sequenced was PBMCs. Every receptor here comes from a human donor in good health (CMV status not recorded). Some clones in this sample may be carry-over from other donors' samples.

CDR3 loop: CASSLGHTDYNQPQHF. The CDR3 region has the DNA TGTGCCAGCAGCTTGGGACATACAGACTACAATCAGCCCCAGCATTTT. The gene calls are TRBV5-5 and TRBJ1-5; D is unresolved. Germline CDR1 SGHKS, CDR2 YYEKEE (reference sequence). CDR3 length: 16 amino acids. Trimming shortened V by 0 bases and J by 3 bases, and 13 bases separated the two germline ends. Supplemented by reference TRBV5-5 and TRBJ1-5, the full variable domain reads DAGVTQSPTHLIKTRGQQVTLRCSPISGHKSVSWYQQVLGQGPQFIFQYYEKEERGRGNFPDRFSARQFPNYSSELNVNALLLGDSALYLCASSLGHTDYNQPQHFGDGTRLSIL.

This clonotype appeared a few times. This chain joins TRBV19 and TRBJ1-2, with D possibly TRBD1 on 5 matching bases. Per the germline V gene, CDR1 is LNHDA and CDR2 is SQIVND (reference sequence). Trimming took off 5 bases at V and 5 bases at J, with 12 bases between the two ends. The CDR3 loop spans 13 amino acids. In DNA, the CDR3 is TGTGCCAGTAGTGCCCCGGGGGGATATGGCTACACCTTC. This sequence encodes CASSAPGGYGYTF. Complete variable domain (other parts from reference TRBV19 and TRBJ1-2): DGGITQSPKYLFRKEGQNVTLSCEQNLNHDAMYWYRQDPGQGLRLIYYSQIVNDFQKGDIAEGYSVSREKKESFPLTVTSAQKNPTAFYLCASSAPGGYGYTFGSGTRLTVV.

About this clonotype: A clone one base away is much larger, so this may be a read error. The CDR3 sequence: CASSFGEKETQYF. The CDR3 region has the DNA TGTGCCAGCAGCTTCGGCGAAAAAGAGACCCAGTACTTC. The V call is TRBV7-2, the J call TRBJ2-5; D call uncertain. With 3 bases removed from V and 3 bases from J, the gap between germline ends came to 8 bases. The CDR3 is 13 residues long. CDR1 is SGHTA and CDR2 is FQGNSA in the germline V gene.

As concerns this clonotype: A single base separates this from a much larger clone, so it may be a read error. This CDR3 fails to terminate in the conserved phenylalanine or tryptophan, so it likely reflects a read error. The chain couples TRBV7-6 to TRBJ2-5, with 11 bases matching TRBD2. V was clipped by 5 bases and J by 6 bases; unmatched bases: 8. The germline V gene encodes CDR1 SGHVS and CDR2 FNYEAQ. There are 15 residues in the CDR3. CDR3 sequence reads: CASSPDIAGGKTQYL. CDR3 sequence (DNA): TGTGCCAGCAGCCCCGATATAGCGGGAGGGAAGACCCAGTACTTA.

This clonotype occurred many times. Here the CDR3 reads CAWSSDHLGAETQYF. The CDR3 DNA reads TGTGCCTGGAGTTCCGACCACCTGGGAGCAGAGACCCAGTACTTC. The J gene is TRBJ2-5, the V gene TRBV30; D may be TRBD2 (5 bases). Trimming left V 2 bases short and J 4 bases short, with 17 bases between. The CDR3 is 15 amino acids. Germline V gene lookup returns CDR1 GTSNPN and CDR2 SVGIG (reference sequence).

This clonotype was recorded many times. This chain connects TRBV6-2 or TRBV6-3 to TRBJ2-5; D may correspond to TRBD1 or TRBD2 (6 bases each). Per germline, CDR1 MNHEY and CDR2 SVGEGT. V lost 5 bases to trimming and J lost 0 bases, with 13 bases between them. CDR3 length equals 15 residues. The CDR3 loop is CASSGSGAYQETQYF. CDR3 DNA: TGTGCCAGCAGTGGGTCGGGGGCGTACCAAGAGACCCAGTACTTC.

This clonotype has only a few counts. The rearrangement uses TRBV7-2 and TRBJ2-2; D is ambiguous. CDR1 is SGHTA, CDR2 FQGNSA, per germline. V was shortened by 2 bases and J by 8 bases, with 15 bases between the two germline ends. This CDR3 spans 15 amino acids. The CDR3 nucleotides are TGTGCCAGCAGCTTATTGGTTGGTCCCCCGGGGGAGCTGTTTTTT. Translating gives CASSLLVGPPGELFF.

The table lists this clonotype with many counts. V and J are TRBV7-2 and TRBJ1-2; 8 nucleotides agree with TRBD1. With 7 bases clipped from V and 10 bases from J, the junction kept 14 bases outside the gene matches. The CDR3 is 14 amino acids. Germline V gene lookup returns CDR1 SGHTA and CDR2 FQGNSA. CDR3 DNA sequence: TGTGCCAGCATCACCACCGGGACAGGAGTTTTCTACACCTTC. It is translated as CASITTGTGVFYTF.

This clonotype has a count of ten or more. This chain links TRBV7-9 with TRBJ2-1; TRBD2 agrees at 11 bases. After removal of 1 base from V and 5 bases from J, the junction contained 7 bases not matched to a gene. The length of the CDR3 is 17 residues. Per germline, CDR1 SEHNR and CDR2 FQNEAQ (reference sequence). In nucleotides, the CDR3 is TGTGCCAGCAGCTTAGAAACCGCTAGCGGGGGGCACAATGAGCAGTTCTTC. This translates into CASSLETASGGHNEQFF. Supplemented by reference TRBV7-9 and TRBJ2-1, the full variable domain reads DTGVSQNPRHKITKRGQNVTFRCDPISEHNRLYWYRQTLGQGPEFLTYFQNEAQLEKSRLLSDRFSAERPKGSFSTLEIQRTEQGDSAMYLCASSLETASGGHNEQFFGPGTRLTVL.

This clonotype was counted ten times or more. This chain uses TRBV12-3 or TRBV12-4 with TRBJ2-7; the D call may be TRBD1 or TRBD2 (5 bases each). Trimming removed 5 bases at V and 6 bases at J, with 23 bases between. This CDR3 has 16 amino acids. The CDR3 bases are TGTGCCAGCAGTCCGAGGGGTTCCAGGAGTCCTTTCGAGCAGTACTTC. It codes for CASSPRGSRSPFEQYF.

In this sample, this clonotype turned up many times. The chain is built from TRBV7-2 and TRBJ1-3, with a tentative D call TRBD1 (5 bases). The V end was cut by 5 bases, the J end by 0 bases, with 17 bases between. Germline values: CDR1 SGHTA, CDR2 FQGNSA. This CDR3 has 17 residues. The CDR3 coding sequence is TGTGCCAGCAGCCCTCAACCGGGGCCCAGCTCTGGAAACACCATATATTTT. Protein: CASSPQPGPSSGNTIYF.

This clonotype was recorded at least ten times. CDR3 coding DNA: TGTGCCAGCAGCTCGACAGGGAAAGATACGCAGTATTTT. Translated: CASSSTGKDTQYF. This chain links TRBV7-2 with TRBJ2-3; TRBD1 matches at 7 bases. Germline V gene lookup returns CDR1 SGHTA and CDR2 FQGNSA. V dropped 4 bases and J dropped 5; count of bases not matched to a gene: 3. The CDR3 loop spans 13 amino acids.